This note documents a single T cell receptor (beta chain) sequence. The CDR3 sequence is 13 residues long. V was shortened by 4 bases and J by 6 bases, with 14 bases between the two germline ends. The germline CDR1 and CDR2 sequences are SGDLS and YYNGEE. The sample comes from a study of blood T cell repertoires in COVID-19. Study information: Nucleic acid was either cDNA or gDNA, and it came from T cells, B-cell-depleted T cells, or PBMCs.

Authors' data handling: Using reference gene primer amplification, nucleated cell counts were estimated. Some clones are missing from TCRdb's copy, which holds only in-frame ones; the method was immunoSEQ multiplex PCR. V, J and clone size are those of that table, while D and trimming were read from the DNA. The table lists about 200,000 clones, about four fifths of them singletons, with more than 4.5% in the top ten. During the 2 weeks before they entered the study, exposed participants had met someone with a PCR-confirmed or clinician-diagnosed COVID-19 case. This receptor was identified in a woman aged 45-65 years who had been exposed to COVID-19. The rearrangement links TRBV9 to TRBJ2-7, with D perhaps TRBD2 (6 bases). The sequencing sample was made of PBMCs or T cells enriched from blood (not recorded which). CDR3 loop: CASSPNRGGEQYF. In nucleotides, the CDR3 is TGTGCCAGCAGCCCCAATCGGGGAGGCGAGCAGTACTTC.